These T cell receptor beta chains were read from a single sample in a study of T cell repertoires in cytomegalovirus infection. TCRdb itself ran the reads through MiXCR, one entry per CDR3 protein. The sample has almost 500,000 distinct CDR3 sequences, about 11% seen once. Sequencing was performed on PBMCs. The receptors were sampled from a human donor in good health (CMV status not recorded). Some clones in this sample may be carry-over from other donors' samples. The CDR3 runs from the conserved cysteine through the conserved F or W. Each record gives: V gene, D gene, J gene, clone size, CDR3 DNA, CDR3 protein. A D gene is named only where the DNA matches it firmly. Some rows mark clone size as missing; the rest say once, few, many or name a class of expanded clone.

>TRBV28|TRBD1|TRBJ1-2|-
TGTGCCAGCAGGGACAGGGGGTTCAATGGCTACACCTTC
CASRDRGFNGYTF
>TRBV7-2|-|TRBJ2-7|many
TGTGCCAGCAGCCCGTCCGGGACAACTAACGAGCAGTACTTC
CASSPSGTTNEQYF
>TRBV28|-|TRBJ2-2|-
TGTGCCAGCAGTTTCAGACCAACCACCAGATACACCGGGGAGCTGTTTTTT
CASSFRPTTRYTGELFF
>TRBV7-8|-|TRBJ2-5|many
TGTGCCAGCAGCTTCGGGACCGCGTACCAAGAGACCCAGTACTTC
CASSFGTAYQETQYF
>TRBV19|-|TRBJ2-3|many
TGTGCCAGTAGTATCGGTGGGAATACGCAGTATTTT
CASSIGGNTQYF
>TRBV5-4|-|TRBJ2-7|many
TGTGCCAGCAGCTCACGGGGTACCCCCTACGAGCAGTACTTC
CASSSRGTPYEQYF
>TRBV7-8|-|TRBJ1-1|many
TGTGCCAGCAGCTCTCAGGGAGGCATGAACACTGAAGCTTTCTTT
CASSSQGGMNTEAFF
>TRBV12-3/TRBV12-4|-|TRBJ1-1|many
TGTGCCAGCAGCTTGGTTGGGACAAGCACTGAAGCTTTCTTT
CASSLVGTSTEAFF
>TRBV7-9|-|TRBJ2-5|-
TGTGCCAGCAGCTTAGGTGAGGGACGGGAGACCCAGTACTTC
CASSLGEGRETQYF
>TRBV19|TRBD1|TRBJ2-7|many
TGTGCCAGTAGTATTGGGACAGGATTCTACGAGCAGTACTTC
CASSIGTGFYEQYF
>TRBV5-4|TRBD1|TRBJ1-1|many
TGTGCCAGCAGCGGAGGGGGCAGTTTGGCCTTAAACACTGAAGCTTTCTTT
CASSGGGSLALNTEAFF
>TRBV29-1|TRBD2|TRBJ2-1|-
TGCAGCGTTTCTCAAGCGGGAGCCAGTGAGCAGTTCTTC
CSVSQAGASEQFF
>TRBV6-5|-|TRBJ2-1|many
TGTGCCAGCAGTTCTGTAAACAGGAATGAGCAGTTCTTC
CASSSVNRNEQFF
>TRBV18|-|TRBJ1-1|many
TGTGCCAGCTCAGTTGACGGAGGGAACACTGAAGCTTTCTTT
CASSVDGGNTEAFF
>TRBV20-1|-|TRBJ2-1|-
TGCAGTGCGGGGGCTAGCGAAAATTACAATGAGCAGTTCTTC
CSAGASENYNEQFF
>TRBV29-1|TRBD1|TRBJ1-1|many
TGCAGCGTCCACAGGGGGGACACTGAAGCTTTCTTT
CSVHRGDTEAFF
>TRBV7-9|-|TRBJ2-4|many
TGTGCCAGCAGCTTACCTCAGGGGGGCGAAGATCGGTACTTC
CASSLPQGGEDRYF